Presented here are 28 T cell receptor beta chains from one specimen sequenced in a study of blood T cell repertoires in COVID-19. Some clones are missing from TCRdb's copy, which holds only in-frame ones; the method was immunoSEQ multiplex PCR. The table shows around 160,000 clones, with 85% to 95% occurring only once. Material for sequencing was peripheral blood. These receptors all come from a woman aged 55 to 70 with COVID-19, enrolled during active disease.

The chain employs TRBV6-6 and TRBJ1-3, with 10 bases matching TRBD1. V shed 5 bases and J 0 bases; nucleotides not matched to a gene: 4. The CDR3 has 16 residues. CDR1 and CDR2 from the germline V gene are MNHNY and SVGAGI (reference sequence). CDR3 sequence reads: CASSPGQGSSGNTIYF. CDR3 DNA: TGTGCCAGCAGTCCGGGACAGGGGAGCTCTGGAAACACCATATATTTT.

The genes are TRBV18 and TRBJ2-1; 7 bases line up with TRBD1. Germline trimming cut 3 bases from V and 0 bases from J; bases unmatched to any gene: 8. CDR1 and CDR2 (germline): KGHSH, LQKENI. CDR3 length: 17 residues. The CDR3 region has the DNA TGTGCCAGCTCACCGAGTCCGGGACAGCACTCCTACAATGAGCAGTTCTTC. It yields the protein CASSPSPGQHSYNEQFF.

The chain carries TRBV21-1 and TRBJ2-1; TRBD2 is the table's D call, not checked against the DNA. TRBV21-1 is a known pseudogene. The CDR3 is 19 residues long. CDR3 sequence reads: CASSAGGTSGNHSYNEQFF. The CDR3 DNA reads TGTGCCAGCAGCGCGGGCGGGACTAGCGGTAACCACTCCTACAATGAGCAGTTCTTC.

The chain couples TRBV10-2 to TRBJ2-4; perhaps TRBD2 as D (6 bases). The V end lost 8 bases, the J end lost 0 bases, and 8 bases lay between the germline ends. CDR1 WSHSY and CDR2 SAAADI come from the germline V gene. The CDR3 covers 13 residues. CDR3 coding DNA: TGCGCCAGCTCGGGACTAGCCAAAAACATTCAGTACTTC. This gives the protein CASSGLAKNIQYF.

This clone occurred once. As DNA, the CDR3 is TGTGCCAGCAGTTACACGGTCTCTGGAAACACCATATATTTT. As protein: CASSYTVSGNTIYF. The chain has TRBV6-6 and TRBJ1-3; D uncertain. V was cut by 2 bases and J by 0 bases, with 5 bases left in between. The CDR3 consists of 14 residues. CDR1 MNHNY and CDR2 SVGAGI come from the germline V gene (reference sequence).

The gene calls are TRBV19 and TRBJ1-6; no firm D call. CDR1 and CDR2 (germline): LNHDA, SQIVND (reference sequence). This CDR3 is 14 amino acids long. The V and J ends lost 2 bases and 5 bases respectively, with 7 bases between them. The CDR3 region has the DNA TGTGCCAGTAGTATATGGCAGAATAATTCACCCCTCCACTTT. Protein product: CASSIWQNNSPLHF.

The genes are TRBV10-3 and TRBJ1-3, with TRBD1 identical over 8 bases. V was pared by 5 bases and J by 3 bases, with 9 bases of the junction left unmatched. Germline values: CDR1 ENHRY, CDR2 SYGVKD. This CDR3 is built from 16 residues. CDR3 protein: CAISTTGERGGNTIYF. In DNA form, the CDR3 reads TGTGCCATCAGTACGACAGGGGAGCGGGGTGGAAACACCATATATTTT.

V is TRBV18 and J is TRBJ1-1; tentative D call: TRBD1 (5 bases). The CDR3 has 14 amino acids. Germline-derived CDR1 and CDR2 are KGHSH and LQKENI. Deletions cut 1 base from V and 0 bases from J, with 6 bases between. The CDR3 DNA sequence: TGTGCCAGCTCACCACTAGGGGTGAACACTGAAGCTTTCTTT. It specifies CASSPLGVNTEAFF.

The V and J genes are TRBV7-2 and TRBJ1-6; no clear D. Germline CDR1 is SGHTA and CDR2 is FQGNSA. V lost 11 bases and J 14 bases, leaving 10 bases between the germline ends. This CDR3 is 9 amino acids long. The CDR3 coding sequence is TGTGCCCCGTCGGTATCCCTCCACTTT. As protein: CAPSVSLHF.

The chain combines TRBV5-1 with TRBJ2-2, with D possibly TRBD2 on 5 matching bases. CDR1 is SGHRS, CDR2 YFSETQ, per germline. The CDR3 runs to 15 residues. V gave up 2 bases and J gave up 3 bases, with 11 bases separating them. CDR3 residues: CASSFTLDHTGELFF. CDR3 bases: TGCGCCAGCAGCTTCACACTAGACCACACCGGGGAGCTGTTTTTT.

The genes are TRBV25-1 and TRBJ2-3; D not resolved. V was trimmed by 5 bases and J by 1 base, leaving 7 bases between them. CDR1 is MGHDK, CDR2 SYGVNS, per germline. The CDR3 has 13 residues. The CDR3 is CASSFGGTDTQYF. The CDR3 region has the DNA TGTGCCAGCAGTTTCGGTGGCACAGATACGCAGTATTTT.

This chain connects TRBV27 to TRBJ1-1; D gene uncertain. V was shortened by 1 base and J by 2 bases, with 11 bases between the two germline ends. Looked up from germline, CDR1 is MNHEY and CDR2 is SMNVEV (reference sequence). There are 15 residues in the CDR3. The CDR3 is CASSLFNEGNTEAFF. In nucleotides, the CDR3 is TGTGCCAGCAGTTTATTTAATGAGGGCAACACTGAAGCTTTCTTT.

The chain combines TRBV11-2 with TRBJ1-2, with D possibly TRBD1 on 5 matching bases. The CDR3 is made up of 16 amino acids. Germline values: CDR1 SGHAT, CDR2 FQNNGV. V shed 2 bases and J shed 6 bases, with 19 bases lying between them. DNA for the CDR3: TGTGCCAGCAGCTTATTATTAGGGGCGATCGTAAATGGCTACACCTTC. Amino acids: CASSLLLGAIVNGYTF.

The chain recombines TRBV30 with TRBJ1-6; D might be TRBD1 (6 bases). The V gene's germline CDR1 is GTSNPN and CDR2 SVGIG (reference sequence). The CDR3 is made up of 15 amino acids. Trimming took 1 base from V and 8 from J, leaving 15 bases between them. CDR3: CAWSGAGGAYSPLHF. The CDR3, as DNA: TGTGCCTGGAGTGGGGCGGGGGGCGCGTATTCACCCCTCCACTTT.

CDR3 in amino acids: CASSVHRDPGELFF. DNA for the CDR3: TGTGCCAGTAGTGTCCACAGGGACCCCGGGGAGCTGTTTTTT. V and J are TRBV19 and TRBJ2-2, with a weak D call TRBD1 (6 bases). The CDR3 sequence is 14 residues long. In germline, CDR1 is LNHDA, CDR2 SQIVND (reference sequence). Deletions cut 5 bases from V and 6 bases from J, with 13 bases between.

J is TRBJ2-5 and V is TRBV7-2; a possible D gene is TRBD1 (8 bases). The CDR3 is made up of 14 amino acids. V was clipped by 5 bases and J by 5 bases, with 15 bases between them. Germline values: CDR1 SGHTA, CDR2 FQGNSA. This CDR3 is CASSLQGGPETQYF. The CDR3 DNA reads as TGTGCCAGCAGCCTACAGGGGGGGCCCGAGACCCAGTACTTC.

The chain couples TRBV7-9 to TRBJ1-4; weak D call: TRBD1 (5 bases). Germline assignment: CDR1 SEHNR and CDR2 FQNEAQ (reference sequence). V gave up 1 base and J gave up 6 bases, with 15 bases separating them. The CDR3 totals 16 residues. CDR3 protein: CASSLVVVREDEKLFF. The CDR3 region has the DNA TGTGCCAGCAGCTTAGTGGTGGTCAGGGAGGATGAAAAACTGTTTTTT.

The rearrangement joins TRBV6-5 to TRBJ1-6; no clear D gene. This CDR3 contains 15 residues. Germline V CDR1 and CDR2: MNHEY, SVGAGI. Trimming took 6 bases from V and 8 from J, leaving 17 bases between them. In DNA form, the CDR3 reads TGTGCCAGCAGCCACGAGGCGTCGGCAGATTCACCCCTCCACTTT. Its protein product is CASSHEASADSPLHF.

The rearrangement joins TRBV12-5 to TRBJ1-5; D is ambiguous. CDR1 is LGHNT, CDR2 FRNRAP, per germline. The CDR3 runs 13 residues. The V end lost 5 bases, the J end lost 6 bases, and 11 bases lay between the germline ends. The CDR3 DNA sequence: TGTGCTAGTGGTGGGAGTGAAGGTCAGCCCCAGCATTTT. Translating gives CASGGSEGQPQHF.

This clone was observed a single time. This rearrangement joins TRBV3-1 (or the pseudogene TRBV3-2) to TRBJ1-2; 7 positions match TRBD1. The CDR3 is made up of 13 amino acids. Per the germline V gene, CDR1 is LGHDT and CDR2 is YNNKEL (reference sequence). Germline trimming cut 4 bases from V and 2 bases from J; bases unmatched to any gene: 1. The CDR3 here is CASSLGQNYGYTF. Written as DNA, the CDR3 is TGTGCCAGCAGCCTGGGACAGAACTATGGCTACACCTTC.

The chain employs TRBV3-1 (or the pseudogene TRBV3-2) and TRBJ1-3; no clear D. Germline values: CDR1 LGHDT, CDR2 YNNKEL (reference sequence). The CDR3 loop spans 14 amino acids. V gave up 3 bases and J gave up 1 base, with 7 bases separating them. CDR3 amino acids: CASSHGVSGNTIYF. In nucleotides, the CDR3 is TGTGCCAGCAGCCACGGGGTATCTGGAAACACCATATATTTT.

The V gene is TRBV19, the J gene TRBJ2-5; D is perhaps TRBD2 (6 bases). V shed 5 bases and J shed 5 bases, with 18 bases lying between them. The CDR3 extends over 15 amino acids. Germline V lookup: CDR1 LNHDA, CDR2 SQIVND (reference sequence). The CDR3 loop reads CASSYGTLARETQYF. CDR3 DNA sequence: TGTGCCAGTAGTTACGGGACTCTCGCCAGGGAGACCCAGTACTTC.

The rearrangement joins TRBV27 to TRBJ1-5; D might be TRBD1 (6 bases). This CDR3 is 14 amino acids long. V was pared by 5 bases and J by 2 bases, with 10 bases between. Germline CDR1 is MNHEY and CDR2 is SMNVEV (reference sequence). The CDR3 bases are TGTGCCAGCAGTCCACGACAGGGCAATCAGCCCCAGCATTTT. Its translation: CASSPRQGNQPQHF.

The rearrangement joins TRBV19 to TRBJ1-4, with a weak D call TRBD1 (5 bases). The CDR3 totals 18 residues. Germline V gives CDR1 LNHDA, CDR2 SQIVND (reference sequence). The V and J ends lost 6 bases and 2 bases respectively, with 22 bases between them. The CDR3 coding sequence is TGTGCCAGTAGCCTCACAGGTGCCCTCGGGGGGACTAATGAAAAACTGTTTTTT. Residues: CASSLTGALGGTNEKLFF. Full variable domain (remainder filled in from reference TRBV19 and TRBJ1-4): DGGITQSPKYLFRKEGQNVTLSCEQNLNHDAMYWYRQDPGQGLRLIYYSQIVNDFQKGDIAEGYSVSREKKESFPLTVTSAQKNPTAFYLCASSLTGALGGTNEKLFFGSGTQLSVL.

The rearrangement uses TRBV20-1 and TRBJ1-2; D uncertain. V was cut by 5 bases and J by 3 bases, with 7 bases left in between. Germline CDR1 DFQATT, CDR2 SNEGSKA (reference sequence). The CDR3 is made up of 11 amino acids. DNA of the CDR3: TGCAGTGCTCCAGAGGACTATGGCTACACCTTC. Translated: CSAPEDYGYTF.

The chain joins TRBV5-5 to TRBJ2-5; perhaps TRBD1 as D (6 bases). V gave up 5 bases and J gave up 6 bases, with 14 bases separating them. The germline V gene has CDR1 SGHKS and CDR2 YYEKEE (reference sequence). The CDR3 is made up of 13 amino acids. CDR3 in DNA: TGTGCCAGCAGGGCTTCACAGGGCCAGACCCAGTACTTC. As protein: CASRASQGQTQYF.

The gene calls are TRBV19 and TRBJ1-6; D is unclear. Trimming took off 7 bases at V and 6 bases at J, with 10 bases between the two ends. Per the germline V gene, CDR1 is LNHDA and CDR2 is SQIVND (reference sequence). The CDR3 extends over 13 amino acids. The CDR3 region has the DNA TGTGCCAGTACCGAGGGTTCTAATTCACCCCTCCACTTT. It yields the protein CASTEGSNSPLHF.

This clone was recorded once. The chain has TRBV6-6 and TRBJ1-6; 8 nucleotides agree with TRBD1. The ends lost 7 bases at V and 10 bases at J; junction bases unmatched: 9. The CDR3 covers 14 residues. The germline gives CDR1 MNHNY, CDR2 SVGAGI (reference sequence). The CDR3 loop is CASTDDRGRSPLHF. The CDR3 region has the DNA TGTGCCAGCACCGACGACAGGGGTAGGTCACCCCTCCACTTT.